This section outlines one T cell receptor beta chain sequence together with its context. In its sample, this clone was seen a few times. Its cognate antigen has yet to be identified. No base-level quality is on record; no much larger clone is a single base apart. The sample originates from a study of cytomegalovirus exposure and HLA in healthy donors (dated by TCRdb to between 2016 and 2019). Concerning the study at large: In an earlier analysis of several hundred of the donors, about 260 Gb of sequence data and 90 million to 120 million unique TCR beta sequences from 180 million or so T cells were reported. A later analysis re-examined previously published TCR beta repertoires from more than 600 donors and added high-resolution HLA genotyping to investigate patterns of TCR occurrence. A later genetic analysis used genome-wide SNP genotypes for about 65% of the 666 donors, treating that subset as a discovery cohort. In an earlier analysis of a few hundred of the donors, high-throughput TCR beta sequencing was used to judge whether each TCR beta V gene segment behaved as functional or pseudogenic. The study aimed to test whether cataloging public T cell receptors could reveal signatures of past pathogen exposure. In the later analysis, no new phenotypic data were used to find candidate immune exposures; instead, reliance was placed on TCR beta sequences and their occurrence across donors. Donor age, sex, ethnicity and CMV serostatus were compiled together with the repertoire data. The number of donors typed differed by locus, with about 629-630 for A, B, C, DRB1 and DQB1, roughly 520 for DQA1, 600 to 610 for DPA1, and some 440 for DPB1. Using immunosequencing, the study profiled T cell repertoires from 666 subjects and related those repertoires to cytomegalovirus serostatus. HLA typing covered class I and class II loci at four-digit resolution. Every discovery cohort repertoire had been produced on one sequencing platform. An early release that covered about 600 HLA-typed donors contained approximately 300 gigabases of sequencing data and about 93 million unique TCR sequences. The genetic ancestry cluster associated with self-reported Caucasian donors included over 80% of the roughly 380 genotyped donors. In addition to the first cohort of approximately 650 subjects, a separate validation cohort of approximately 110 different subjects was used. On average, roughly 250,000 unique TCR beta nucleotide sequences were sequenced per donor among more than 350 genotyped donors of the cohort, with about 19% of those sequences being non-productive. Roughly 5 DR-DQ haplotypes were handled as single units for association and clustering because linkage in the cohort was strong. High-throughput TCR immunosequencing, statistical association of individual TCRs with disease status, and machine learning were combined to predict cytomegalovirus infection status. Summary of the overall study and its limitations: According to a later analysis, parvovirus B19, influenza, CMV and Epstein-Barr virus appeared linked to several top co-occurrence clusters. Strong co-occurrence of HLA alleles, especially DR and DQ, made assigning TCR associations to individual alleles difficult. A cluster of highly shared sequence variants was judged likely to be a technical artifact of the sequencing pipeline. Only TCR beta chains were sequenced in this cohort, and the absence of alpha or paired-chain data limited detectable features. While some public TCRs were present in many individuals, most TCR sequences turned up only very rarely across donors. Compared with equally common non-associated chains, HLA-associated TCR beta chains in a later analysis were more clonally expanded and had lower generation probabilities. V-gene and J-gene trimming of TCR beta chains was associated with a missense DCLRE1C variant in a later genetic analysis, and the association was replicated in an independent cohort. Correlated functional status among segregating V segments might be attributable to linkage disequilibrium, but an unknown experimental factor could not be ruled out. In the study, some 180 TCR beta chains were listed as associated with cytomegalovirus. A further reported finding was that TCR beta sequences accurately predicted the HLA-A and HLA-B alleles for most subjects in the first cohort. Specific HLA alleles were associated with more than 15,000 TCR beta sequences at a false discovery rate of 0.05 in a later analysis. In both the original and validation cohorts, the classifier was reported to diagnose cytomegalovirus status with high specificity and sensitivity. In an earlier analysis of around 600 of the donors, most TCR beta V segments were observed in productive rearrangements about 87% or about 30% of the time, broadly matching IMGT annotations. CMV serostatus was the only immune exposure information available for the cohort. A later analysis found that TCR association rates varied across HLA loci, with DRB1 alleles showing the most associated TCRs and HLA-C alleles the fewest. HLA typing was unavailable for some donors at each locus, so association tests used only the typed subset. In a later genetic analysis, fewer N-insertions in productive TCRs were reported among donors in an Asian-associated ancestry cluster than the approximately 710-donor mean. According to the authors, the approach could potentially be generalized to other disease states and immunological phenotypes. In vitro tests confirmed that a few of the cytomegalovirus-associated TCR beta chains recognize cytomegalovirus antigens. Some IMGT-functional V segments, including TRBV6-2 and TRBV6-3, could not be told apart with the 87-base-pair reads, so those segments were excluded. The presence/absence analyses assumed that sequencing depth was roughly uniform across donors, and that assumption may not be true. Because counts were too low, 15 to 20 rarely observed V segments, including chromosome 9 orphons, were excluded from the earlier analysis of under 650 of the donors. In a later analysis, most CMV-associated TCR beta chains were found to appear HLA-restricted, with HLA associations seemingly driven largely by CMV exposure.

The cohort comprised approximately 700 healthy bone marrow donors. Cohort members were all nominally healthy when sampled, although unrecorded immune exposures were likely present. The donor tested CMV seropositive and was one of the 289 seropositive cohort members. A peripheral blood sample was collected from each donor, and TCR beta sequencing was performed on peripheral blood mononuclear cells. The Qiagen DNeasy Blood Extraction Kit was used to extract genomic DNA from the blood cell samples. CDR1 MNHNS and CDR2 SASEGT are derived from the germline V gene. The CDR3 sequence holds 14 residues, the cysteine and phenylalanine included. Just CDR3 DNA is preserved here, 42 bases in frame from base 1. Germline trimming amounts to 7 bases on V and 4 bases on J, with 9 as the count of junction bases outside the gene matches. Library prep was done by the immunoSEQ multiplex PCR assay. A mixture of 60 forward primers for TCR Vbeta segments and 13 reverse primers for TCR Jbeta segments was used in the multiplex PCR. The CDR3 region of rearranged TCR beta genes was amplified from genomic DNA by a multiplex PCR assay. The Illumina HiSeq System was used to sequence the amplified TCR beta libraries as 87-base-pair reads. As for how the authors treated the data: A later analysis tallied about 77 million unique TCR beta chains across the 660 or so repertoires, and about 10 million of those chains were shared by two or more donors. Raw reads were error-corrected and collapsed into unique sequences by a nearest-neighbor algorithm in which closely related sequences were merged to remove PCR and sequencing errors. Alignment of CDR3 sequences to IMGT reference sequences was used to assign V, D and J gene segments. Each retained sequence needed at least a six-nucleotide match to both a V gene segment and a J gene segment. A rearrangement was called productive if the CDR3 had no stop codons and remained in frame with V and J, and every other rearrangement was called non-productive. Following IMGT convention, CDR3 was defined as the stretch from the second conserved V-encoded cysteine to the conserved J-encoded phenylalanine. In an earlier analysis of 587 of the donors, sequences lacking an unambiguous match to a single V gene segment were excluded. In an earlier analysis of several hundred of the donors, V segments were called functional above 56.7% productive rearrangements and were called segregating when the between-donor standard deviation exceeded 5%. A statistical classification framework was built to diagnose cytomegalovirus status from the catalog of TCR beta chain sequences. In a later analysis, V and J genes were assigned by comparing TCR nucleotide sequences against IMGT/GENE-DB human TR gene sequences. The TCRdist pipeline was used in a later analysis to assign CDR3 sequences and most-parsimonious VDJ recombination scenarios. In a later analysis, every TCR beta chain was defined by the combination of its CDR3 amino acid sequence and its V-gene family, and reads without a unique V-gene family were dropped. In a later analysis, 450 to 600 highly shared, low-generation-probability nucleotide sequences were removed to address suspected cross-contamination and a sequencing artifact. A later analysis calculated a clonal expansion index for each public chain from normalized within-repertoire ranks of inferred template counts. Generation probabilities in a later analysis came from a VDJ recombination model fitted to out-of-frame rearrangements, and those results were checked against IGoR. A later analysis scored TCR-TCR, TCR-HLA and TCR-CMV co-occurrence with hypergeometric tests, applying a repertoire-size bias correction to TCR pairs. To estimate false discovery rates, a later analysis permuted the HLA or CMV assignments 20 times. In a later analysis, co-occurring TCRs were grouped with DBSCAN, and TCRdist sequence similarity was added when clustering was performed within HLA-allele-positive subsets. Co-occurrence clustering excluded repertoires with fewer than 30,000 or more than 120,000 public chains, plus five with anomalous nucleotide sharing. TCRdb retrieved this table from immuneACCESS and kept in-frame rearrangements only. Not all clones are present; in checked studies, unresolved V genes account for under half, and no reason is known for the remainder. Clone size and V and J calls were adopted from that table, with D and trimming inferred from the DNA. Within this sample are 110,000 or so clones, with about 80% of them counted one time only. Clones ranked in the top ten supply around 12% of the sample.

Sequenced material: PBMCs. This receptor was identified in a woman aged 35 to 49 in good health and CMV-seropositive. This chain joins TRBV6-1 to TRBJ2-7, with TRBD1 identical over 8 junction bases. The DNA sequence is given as TGTGCCAGCACCTCAGACAGGGGTGGGTACGAGCAGTACTTC. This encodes CASTSDRGGYEQYF.